The clone carrying this TCR beta chain was found many times. Its cognate antigen is unknown. These data originate in a study of T cell responses to AZD1222 COVID-19 vaccine. Clones were read by immunoSEQ multiplex PCR, and TCRdb kept only the in-frame ones, dropping some. The sample records approximately 160,000 clones, 70% to 90% being singletons. General study results and limits: The CD4 TCRs associated with vaccination extended across spike and predominated at 160-218 and 743-854. Donors were largely white British and mainly female; clonal diversity was possibly underestimated.

V was trimmed by 2 bases and J by 0 bases, leaving 17 bases between them. The germline gives CDR1 SGDLS, CDR2 YYNGEE. The CDR3 runs to 17 residues. This TCR came from an adult in good health. The rearrangement uses TRBV9 and TRBJ1-2; a possible D gene is TRBD1 (5 bases). The sample in question was peripheral blood, obtained on day 0 of AZD1222 vaccination. The CDR3 DNA reads TGTGCCAGCAGCGTTGGGGACGGCATAGTAGCTAACTATGGCTACACCTTC. Protein: CASSVGDGIVANYGYTF.